This paragraph reports one T cell receptor (beta chain). The V and J ends lost 0 bases and 9 bases respectively, with 8 bases between them. The CDR3 is 12 amino acids. The germline V gene has CDR1 MNHEY and CDR2 SVGAGI. An amount of RNA that ranged from roughly 0.5 to 1 ug was reverse transcribed with random hexamers. TCRdb reprocessed the immunoSEQ multiplex PCR reads with MiXCR, giving one entry per CDR3 protein. In the table there are 150,000 or so distinct CDR3 sequences, approximately 95% of which are singletons. The source of the sample is a study of CD8 T cells in Susac syndrome. The sequencing input was CD4+ T cells from PBMCs. The clonotype comes from a human donor with multiple sclerosis. The chain has TRBV6-5 and TRBJ1-2; D unclear. The CDR3 is CASSYSGLRYTF. The CDR3 coding sequence is TGTGCCAGCAGTTACTCCGGGTTACGCTACACCTTC.